This entry is about one TCR beta chain. The antigen remains undetermined. This record comes from a study of OX40 agonist ivuxolimab in advanced cancers. Study-wide results and limits: CD8+ T cells (on average) carried more expanded clones than CD4+ T cells.

The CDR3 is 15 residues long. Trimming took off 4 bases at V and 4 bases at J, with 16 bases between the two ends. The V gene's germline CDR1 is SGHRS and CDR2 YFSETQ. The assay was immunoSEQ multiplex PCR, and TCRdb's table has in-frame clones only and misses some. The sample lists about 73,000 clones, about nine tenths occurring once. The TCR sequence derives from an adult with an advanced solid tumor such as melanoma, head and neck, liver or kidney cancer. The chain has TRBV5-1 and TRBJ2-3; D could derive from TRBD1 or TRBD2 (5 bases each). The starting material was CD4+ or CD8+ T cells sorted from blood, obtained in a trial of the OX40 agonist ivuxolimab. This CDR3 is CASSRRGAAADTQYF. CDR3 DNA: TGCGCCAGCAGCCGCAGAGGGGCCGCGGCAGATACGCAGTATTTT.